These T cell receptor beta chains were read from a single sample in a study of T-cell reconstitution after alpha-beta-depleted transplantation in children. TCRdb itself ran the PCR reads through MiXCR, one entry per CDR3 protein. The sample records some 95,000 distinct CDR3 sequences, 20% to 30% being singletons. Sequencing was performed on PBMCs, taken before TCRalphabeta/CD19-depleted stem cell transplant. The receptors here all came from a boy between 2 and 10 years old with acute lymphoblastic leukemia, due to receive a stem cell transplant. Each CDR3 is given with its conserved first and last residue. The D gene is left open where the match is weak. Some rows have no size entry. The others give once, few or many, or a class for an expanded clone.

J | V | size | D | DNA | CDR3
TRBJ2-1 | TRBV10-3 | . | TRBD2 | TGTGCCATCAGTAAGAGACTAGCGGGGGGTACCTACAATGAGCAGTTCTTC | CAISKRLAGGTYNEQFF
TRBJ2-5 | TRBV12-3/TRBV12-4 | . | . | TGTGCCAGCAGTTTATCTGGCGGCCAAGAGACCCAGTACTTC | CASSLSGGQETQYF
TRBJ2-1 | TRBV2 | . | . | TGTGCCAGCAGTGAAGGTGAGCAGTTCTTC | CASSEGEQFF
TRBJ1-5 | TRBV10-3 | . | TRBD1 | TGTGCCATCAGTGAGTTCGGACAGGGCAATCAGCCCCAGCATTTT | CAISEFGQGNQPQHF
TRBJ2-7 | TRBV20-1 | . | . | TGCAGTGCTGTAAGAGCGGGTGCTCTCGTCAGGTACGAGCAGTACTTC | CSAVRAGALVRYEQYF
TRBJ2-3 | TRBV10-3 | few | . | TGTGCCATCAGTGAACCCCGTGGGGGTTCGGCAGATACGCAGTATTTT | CAISEPRGGSADTQYF
TRBJ2-2 | TRBV11-2 | few | . | TGTGCCTCCACTGGTCTGTCCGGGGAGCTGTTTTTT | CASTGLSGELFF
TRBJ2-3 | TRBV7-2 | many | . | TGTGCCAGCAGCTTATACCGGGGTGGGACAGATACGCAGTATTTT | CASSLYRGGTDTQYF
TRBJ1-1 | TRBV6-1 | few | TRBD1 | TGTGCCAGCAGTGCAAGACAGGGGACCATGAACACTGAAGCTTTCTTT | CASSARQGTMNTEAFF
TRBJ1-5 | TRBV28 | . | . | TGTGCCGGCGGGAGGGGGGTTGATCAGCCCCAGCATTTT | CAGGRGVDQPQHF
TRBJ2-3 | TRBV11-2 | . | . | TGTGCCAGCAGTTCACCCTATGGAGCGGTCCGAAGCACAGATACGCAGTATTTT | CASSSPYGAVRSTDTQYF
TRBJ2-1 | TRBV10-3 | . | . | TGTGCCATCAGTGAGCCCCCTTCGTGGAGCTCTCAGTTCTTC | CAISEPPSWSSQFF
TRBJ1-1 | TRBV29-1 | many | . | TGCAGCGTTGAGTACCAAATAGAAGCTTTCTTT | CSVEYQIEAFF
TRBJ1-2 | TRBV12-3/TRBV12-4 | . | . | TGTGCCAGCAGTTTGCAAACCGGGAATTATTATGGCTACACCTTC | CASSLQTGNYYGYTF
TRBJ1-2 | TRBV20-1 | few | TRBD1 | TGCAGTGCATGGGACAGCGGGTCCTATGGCTACACCTTC | CSAWDSGSYGYTF
TRBJ2-6 | TRBV11-1 | many | TRBD2 | TGTGCCAGCAGCTTTCTAGCGGAGGGGCTAATAACTGGGGCCAACGTCCTGACTTTC | CASSFLAEGLITGANVLTF
TRBJ1-6 | TRBV6-5 | . | . | TGTGCCAGCAGTTACAGCACCGGGACCGTAAATTCACCCCTCCACTTT | CASSYSTGTVNSPLHF
TRBJ2-3 | TRBV14 | . | . | TGTGCCAGCAGCCAATACTCCACAGATACGCAGTATTTT | CASSQYSTDTQYF
TRBJ2-3 | TRBV5-1 | . | TRBD2 | TGCGCCAGCAGCCAACGGACTAGCGGGGCCACAGATACGCAGTATTTT | CASSQRTSGATDTQYF
TRBJ2-3 | TRBV7-6 | . | . | TGTGCCAGCAGCTTTGGTAGCGGAGCTTCTGCAGATACGCAGTATTTT | CASSFGSGASADTQYF
TRBJ2-7 | TRBV29-1 | few | TRBD1 | TGCAGCGTTGAAGATCGGACAGGGCTCGAGCAGTACTTC | CSVEDRTGLEQYF
TRBJ2-7 | TRBV20-1 | medium-sized | . | TGCAGTGCTACCAGCGGAGGTAATTCCGAGCAGTACTTC | CSATSGGNSEQYF
TRBJ2-7 | TRBV7-2 | . | TRBD2 | TGTGCCAGAAGCTTGGGCGGGGGGAGCTACGAGCAGTACTTC | CARSLGGGSYEQYF
TRBJ2-1 | TRBV7-9 | . | TRBD2 | TGTGCCAGCAGCACTAGCGGAGGGGCCATTGAGCAGTTCTTC | CASSTSGGAIEQFF
TRBJ1-1 | TRBV5-1 | many | TRBD1 | TGCGCCAGCAGCCCTTTCGACAGGGCCACTGAAGCTTTCTTT | CASSPFDRATEAFF
TRBJ2-5 | TRBV27 | . | . | TGTGCCAGCAGCCCGCGGCCCACAGGTGGCGGGGAGACCCAGTACTTC | CASSPRPTGGGETQYF
TRBJ2-3 | TRBV12-3/TRBV12-4 | few | . | TGTGCCAGCAGTTTAGTCGGGGCGCAGTATTTT | CASSLVGAQYF
TRBJ2-7 | TRBV28 | . | TRBD1 | TGTGCCAGCAGCTCTCCGGACAGGCTGTACGAGCAGTACTTC | CASSSPDRLYEQYF
TRBJ2-5 | TRBV10-3 | . | . | TGTGCCATCAGTGAAGCGACAGGCGGGGGGACCCAGTACTTC | CAISEATGGGTQYF
TRBJ1-3 | TRBV6-1 | . | . | TGTGCCAGCAGTAGATCCTCTGGAAACACCATATATTTT | CASSRSSGNTIYF
TRBJ2-3 | TRBV24-1 | many | TRBD1 | TGTGCCACCAGTGGCGCACAGGGGGCCGGCACAGATACGCAGTATTTT | CATSGAQGAGTDTQYF
TRBJ1-2 | TRBV14 | . | TRBD1 | TGTGCCAGCAGCCAAGATTCCGGGACAGCGCCGAACTTC | CASSQDSGTAPNF
TRBJ2-7 | TRBV20-1 | many | TRBD2 | TGCAGTGCTAGAGATTTGCAAACTAGCGACGGTTACGAGCAGTACTTC | CSARDLQTSDGYEQYF
TRBJ2-2 | TRBV29-1 | . | . | TGCAGCGCGGGGGGCGGAGGGGGAGACACCGGGGAGCTGTTTTTT | CSAGGGGGDTGELFF
TRBJ2-1 | TRBV4-2 | many | TRBD1 | TGTGCCAGCAGCAAGGAGGCCGAGGGGGCTTACAATGAGCAGTTCTTC | CASSKEAEGAYNEQFF
TRBJ1-2 | TRBV3-1 | . | . | TGTGCCAGCAGCCAAAAGCAAGAGCATGGCTACACCTTC | CASSQKQEHGYTF
TRBJ2-2 | TRBV20-1 | few | . | TGCAGTGCTAGAGTGTACGAGGAGACTTCGGTCGGGGAGCTGTTTTTT | CSARVYEETSVGELFF
TRBJ2-2 | TRBV9 | few | TRBD1 | TGTGCCAGCAGCGTCGGGACAGGGGCGAACACCGGGGAGCTGTTTTTT | CASSVGTGANTGELFF
TRBJ2-7 | TRBV18 | once | . | TGTGCCAGCTCACCAAGAGGAGCCTACGAGCAGTACTTC | CASSPRGAYEQYF
TRBJ2-7 | TRBV18 | . | . | TGTGCCAGCTCACCTGAAGACTCACGGATTTACGAGCAGTACTTC | CASSPEDSRIYEQYF
TRBJ2-3 | TRBV5-6 | many | TRBD2 | TGTGCCAGCAGCTTGGGAGGGGAGACTAGCGGTACAGATACGCAGTATTTT | CASSLGGETSGTDTQYF
TRBJ2-7 | TRBV5-1 | . | . | TGCGCCAGCAGCTTGCTCCCGACAGGCCCCTACGAGCAGTACTTC | CASSLLPTGPYEQYF
TRBJ2-5 | TRBV5-1 | many | . | TGCGCCAGCAGCTCAGGAGAGACCCAGTACTTC | CASSSGETQYF
TRBJ1-2 | TRBV7-9 | . | TRBD1 | TGTGCCAGCAGTTCATCGGACAGGGGGCGAAATGGCTACACCTTC | CASSSSDRGRNGYTF
TRBJ2-2 | TRBV5-1 | many | . | TGCGCCAGCAGCTTGAAACAGGGCACCGGGGAGCTGTTTTTT | CASSLKQGTGELFF
TRBJ2-7 | TRBV28 | . | TRBD2 | TGTGCCAGCAGGGATTTAGCGGGAGCTGGTGGCGAGCAGTACTTC | CASRDLAGAGGEQYF
TRBJ2-3 | TRBV20-1 | . | . | TGCAGTCCAACAAGGGGGGATACGCAGTATTTT | CSPTRGDTQYF
TRBJ1-6 | TRBV4-3 | . | TRBD1 | TGCGCCAGCAGCCAAACAGGGGACTCACCCCTCCACTTT | CASSQTGDSPLHF
TRBJ2-7 | TRBV5-1 | . | TRBD2 | TGCGCCAGCAGCCCCCGGGGGGGATGGGAGCAGTACTTC | CASSPRGGWEQYF
TRBJ2-2 | TRBV5-1 | few | . | TGCGCCAGCAGCTTCGCGGGCCAGAACACCGGGGAGCTGTTTTTT | CASSFAGQNTGELFF
TRBJ2-2 | TRBV28 | . | TRBD1 | TGTGCCAGCAGCTGGTTGCAGGGGGCCTCCGGGGAGCTGTTTTTT | CASSWLQGASGELFF
TRBJ2-1 | TRBV28 | . | . | TGTGCCAGCACGTTTGGCTCCTACAATGAGCAGTTCTTC | CASTFGSYNEQFF
TRBJ2-3 | TRBV27 | . | TRBD2 | TGTGCCAGCAGTCTCATCCGGGGGGGGGCTAACACAGATACGCAGTATTTT | CASSLIRGGANTDTQYF
TRBJ2-7 | TRBV6-5 | few | TRBD1 | TGTGCCAGCAGTTCTCCGGACAGGGGGGCCTACGAGCAGTACTTC | CASSSPDRGAYEQYF